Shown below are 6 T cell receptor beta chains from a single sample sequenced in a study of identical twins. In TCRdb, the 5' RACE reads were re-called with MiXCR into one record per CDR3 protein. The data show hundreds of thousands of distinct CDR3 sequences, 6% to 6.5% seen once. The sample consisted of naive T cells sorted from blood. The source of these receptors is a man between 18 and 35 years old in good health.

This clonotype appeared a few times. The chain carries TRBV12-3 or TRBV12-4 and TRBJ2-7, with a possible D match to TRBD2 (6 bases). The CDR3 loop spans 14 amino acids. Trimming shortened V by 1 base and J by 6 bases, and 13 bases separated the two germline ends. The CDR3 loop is CASSLDGRAGEQYF. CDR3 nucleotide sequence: TGTGCCAGCAGTTTAGACGGGAGAGCCGGCGAGCAGTACTTC.

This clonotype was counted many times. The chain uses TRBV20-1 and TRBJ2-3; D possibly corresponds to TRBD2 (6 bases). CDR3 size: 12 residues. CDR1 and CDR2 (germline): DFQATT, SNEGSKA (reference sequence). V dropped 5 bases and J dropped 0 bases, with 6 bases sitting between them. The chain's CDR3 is CSAGRSTDTQYF. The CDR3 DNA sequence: TGCAGTGCTGGGAGGAGCACAGATACGCAGTATTTT.

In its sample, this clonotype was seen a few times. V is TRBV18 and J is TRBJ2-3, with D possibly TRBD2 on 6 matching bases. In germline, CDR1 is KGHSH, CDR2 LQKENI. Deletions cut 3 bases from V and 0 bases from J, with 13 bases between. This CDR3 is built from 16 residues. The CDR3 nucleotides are TGTGCCAGCTCACCCCTCGGGACTTATAGCACAGATACGCAGTATTTT. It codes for CASSPLGTYSTDTQYF.

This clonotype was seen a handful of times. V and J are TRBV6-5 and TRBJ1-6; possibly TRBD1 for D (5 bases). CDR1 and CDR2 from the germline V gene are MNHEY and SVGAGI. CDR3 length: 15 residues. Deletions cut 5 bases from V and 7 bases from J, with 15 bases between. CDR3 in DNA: TGTGCCAGCAGTAACGGGGCGCGGATGAATTCACCCCTCCACTTT. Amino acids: CASSNGARMNSPLHF.

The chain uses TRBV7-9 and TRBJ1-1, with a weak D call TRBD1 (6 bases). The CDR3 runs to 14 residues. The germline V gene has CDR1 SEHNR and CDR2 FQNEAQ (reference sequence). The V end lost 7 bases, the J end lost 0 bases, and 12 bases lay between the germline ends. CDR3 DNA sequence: TGTGCCAGCACGGGACACATCATGAACACTGAAGCTTTCTTT. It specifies CASTGHIMNTEAFF.

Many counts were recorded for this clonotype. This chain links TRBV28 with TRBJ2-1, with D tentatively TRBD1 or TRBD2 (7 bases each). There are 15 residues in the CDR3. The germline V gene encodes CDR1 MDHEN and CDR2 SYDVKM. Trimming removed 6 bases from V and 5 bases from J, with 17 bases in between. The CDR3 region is CASSLEGGGHNEQFF. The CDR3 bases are TGTGCCAGCAGCCTGGAGGGAGGGGGCCACAATGAGCAGTTCTTC.